This TCR beta chain was documented in a study of T cells in Graves' hyperthyroidism and ophthalmopathy. Overall study context: Peripheral blood was acquired at first diagnosis, ahead of any therapy whatsoever.

Amplification of TCR beta CDR3 regions used RNA as the template. Researchers ran a first-round RT-PCR on the TCR CDR3 using the HTBI primer set. Each CDR3 protein is one row after TCRdb ran MiXCR on the multiplex PCR reads. The table shows 310,000 or so distinct CDR3 sequences, with 15% to 20% occurring only once. Study-wide findings and caveats: Ophthalmopathy and stable hyperthyroidism were separated by a 13 V-J model.

This clonotype occurred a few times. Its specificity is not known. Per germline, CDR1 LNHDA and CDR2 SQIVND (reference sequence). The V end lost 3 bases, the J end lost 3 bases, and 14 bases lay between the germline ends. This CDR3 region has 15 residues. Diagnosis rested on symptoms, serum thyroxine and TRAb, thyroid ultrasound, and orbital computed tomography. Sequencing used blood. The chain has TRBV19 and TRBJ1-1; D is undetermined. This TCR was sampled from a woman aged 55-75 years with Graves' ophthalmopathy. This chain's CDR3 is CASSIWEGGDTEAFF. For the CDR3, the DNA is TGTGCCAGTAGTATTTGGGAGGGTGGAGACACTGAAGCTTTCTTT.